This TCR beta chain is from a study of blood T cell repertoires in COVID-19. Original methodology: Estimated nucleated cell counts came from reference gene primer amplification. The method was immunoSEQ multiplex PCR; TCRdb's version includes in-frame clones alone and lacks a portion of them. V, J and clone size are taken as reported in that table, and D and trimming were inferred from the DNA itself. The sample yields around 190,000 clones, roughly 80% seen once. Germline-derived CDR1 and CDR2 are MNHEY and SVGAGI. This CDR3 comprises 15 residues. V was pared by 6 bases and J by 4 bases, with 8 bases of the junction left unmatched.

This clonotype was sampled from a human donor in a cohort sampled during active COVID-19. The rearrangement joins TRBV6-5 to TRBJ2-3, with 9 bases that match TRBD2. What was sequenced was peripheral blood. This CDR3 is CASSISGGRADTQYF. In DNA form, the CDR3 reads TGTGCCAGCAGCATAAGCGGGGGGAGGGCAGATACGCAGTATTTT.